A single T cell receptor (beta chain) is shown here with its context. Its antigen is currently unknown. This specimen belongs to a study of vaccination effects on CD4 cells after COVID-19. Study-level background: After the second dose, samples were taken at median day 72.

Findings and limits, study-wide: Limitations: small convalescent group and missing early post-infection timepoints. In the late period after vaccination, infection- and vaccine-induced clones contracted markedly.

Produced via immunoSEQ multiplex PCR; TCRdb's table is partial and in-frame only. The sample gives tens of thousands of clones, about three quarters of which show up once; roughly 1.2% is in the top ten. The CDR3 length is 16 residues. The trim removed 6 bases at V and 1 base at J, leaving 1 base unmatched. Germline V CDR1 and CDR2: MNHEY, SMNVEV (reference sequence). Sequencing was preceded by expansion of antigen-specific CD4+ T cells with viral peptide pools in the ViraFEST assay. Researchers isolated CD4+ T cells once less than twelve days of culture had elapsed. Participants completed two doses of the BNT162b2 or mRNA-1273 vaccine. Each culture had half its medium swapped for IL-2 medium on days 3 and 7.

The rearrangement joins TRBV27 to TRBJ2-6; 12 positions match TRBD1. The input for sequencing was CD4+ T cells from PBMCs cultured with HCoV-229E spike peptides, taken after COVID-19 vaccination. The TCR sequence derives from a human donor who received a COVID-19 vaccine. CDR3 nucleotides: TGTGCCAGCAGGGGACAGGGGGCGTCTGGGGCCAACGTCCTGACTTTC. Encoded protein: CASRGQGASGANVLTF.